This TCR beta chain is from a study of OX40 agonist ivuxolimab in advanced cancers. Using immunoSEQ multiplex PCR, the repertoire was profiled, and TCRdb retains in-frame clones only, with some absent. The data show 50,000 to 60,000 clones, with 90% to 95% seen just once and around 4% held by the top ten. Trimming left V 3 bases short and J 5 bases short, with 10 bases between. The CDR3 spans 13 residues. Germline V gene lookup returns CDR1 SEHNR and CDR2 FQNEAQ (reference sequence). This specimen consisted of CD4+ or CD8+ T cells sorted from blood, obtained in a trial of the OX40 agonist ivuxolimab. This sequence originates from an adult with an advanced solid tumor such as melanoma, head and neck, liver or kidney cancer. V and J are TRBV7-9 and TRBJ1-1; D call uncertain. For the CDR3, the DNA is TGTGCCAGCAGCTTCGAGGGAATGACTGAAGCTTTCTTT. Its protein product is CASSFEGMTEAFF.